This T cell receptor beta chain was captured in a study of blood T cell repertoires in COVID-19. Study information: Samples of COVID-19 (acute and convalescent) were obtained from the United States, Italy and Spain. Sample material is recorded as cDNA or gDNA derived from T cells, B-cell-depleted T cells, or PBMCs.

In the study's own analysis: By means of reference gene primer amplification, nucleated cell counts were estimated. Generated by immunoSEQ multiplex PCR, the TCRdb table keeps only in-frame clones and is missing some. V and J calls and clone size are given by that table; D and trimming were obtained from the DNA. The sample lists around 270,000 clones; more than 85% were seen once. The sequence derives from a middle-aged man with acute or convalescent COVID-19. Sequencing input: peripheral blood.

DNA of the CDR3: TGTGCCAGTAGAGAGCCTAGGAGCGGGGGAATAGGGACAGATACGCAGTATTTT. Protein product: CASREPRSGGIGTDTQYF. The chain employs TRBV9 and TRBJ2-3; 8 positions agree with TRBD2. The germline CDR1 and CDR2 sequences are SGDLS and YYNGEE. Losses at the gene ends were 8 bases for V and 3 bases for J; bases not matched to a gene: 20. The CDR3 is 18 residues long. The variable domain in full, with the rest retrieved from reference TRBV9 and TRBJ2-3, is DSGVTQTPKHLITATGQRVTLRCSPRSGDLSVYWYQQSLDQGLQFLIQYYNGEERAKGNILERFSAQQFPDLHSELNLSSLELGDSALYFCASREPRSGGIGTDTQYFGPGTRLTVL.